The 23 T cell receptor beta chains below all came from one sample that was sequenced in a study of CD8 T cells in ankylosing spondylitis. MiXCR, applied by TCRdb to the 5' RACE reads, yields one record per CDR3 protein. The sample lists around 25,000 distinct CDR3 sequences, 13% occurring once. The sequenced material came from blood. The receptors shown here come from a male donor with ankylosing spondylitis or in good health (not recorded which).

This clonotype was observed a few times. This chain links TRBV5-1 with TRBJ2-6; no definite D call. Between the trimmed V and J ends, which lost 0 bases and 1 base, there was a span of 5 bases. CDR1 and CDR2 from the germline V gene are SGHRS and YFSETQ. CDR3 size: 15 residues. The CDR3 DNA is TGCGCCAGCAGCTTGGGGGGATCTGGGGCCAACGTCCTGACTTTC. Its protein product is CASSLGGSGANVLTF. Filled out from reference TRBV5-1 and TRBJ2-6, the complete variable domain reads KAGVTQTPRYLIKTRGQQVTLSCSPISGHRSVSWYQQTPGQGLQFLFEYFSETQRNKGNFPGRFSGRQFSNSRSEMNVSTLELGDSALYLCASSLGGSGANVLTFGAGSRLTVL.

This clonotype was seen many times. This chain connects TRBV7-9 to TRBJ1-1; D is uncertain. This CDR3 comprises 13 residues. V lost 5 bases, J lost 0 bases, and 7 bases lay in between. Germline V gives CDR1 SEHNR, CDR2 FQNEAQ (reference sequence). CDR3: CASSRGMNTEAFF. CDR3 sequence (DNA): TGTGCCAGCAGCCGAGGGATGAACACTGAAGCTTTCTTT.

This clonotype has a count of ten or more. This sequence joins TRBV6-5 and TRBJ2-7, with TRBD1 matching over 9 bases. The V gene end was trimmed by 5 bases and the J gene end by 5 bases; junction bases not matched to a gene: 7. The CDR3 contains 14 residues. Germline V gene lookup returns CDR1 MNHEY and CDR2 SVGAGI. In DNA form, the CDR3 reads TGTGCCAGCAGTACCCCCGGGACAGGGAACGAGCAGTACTTC. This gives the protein CASSTPGTGNEQYF.

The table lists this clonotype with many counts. CDR3 nucleotide sequence: TGTGCCAGCAGCCGGGAGTGGGAGCGTTTAAATGAGCAGTTCTTC. Amino acids: CASSREWERLNEQFF. This chain links TRBV3-1 with TRBJ2-1; tentatively, D is TRBD2 (5 bases). CDR3 length: 15 amino acids. V lost 4 bases and J lost 7, with 17 bases in between. From germline, CDR1 is LGHDT and CDR2 YNNKEL (reference sequence).

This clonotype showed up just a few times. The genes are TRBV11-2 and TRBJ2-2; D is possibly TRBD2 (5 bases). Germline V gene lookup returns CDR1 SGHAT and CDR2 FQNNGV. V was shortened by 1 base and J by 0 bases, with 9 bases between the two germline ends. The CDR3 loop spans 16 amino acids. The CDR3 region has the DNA TGTGCCAGCAGCTTAGTCGGCGGGTCGAACACCGGGGAGCTGTTTTTT. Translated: CASSLVGGSNTGELFF.

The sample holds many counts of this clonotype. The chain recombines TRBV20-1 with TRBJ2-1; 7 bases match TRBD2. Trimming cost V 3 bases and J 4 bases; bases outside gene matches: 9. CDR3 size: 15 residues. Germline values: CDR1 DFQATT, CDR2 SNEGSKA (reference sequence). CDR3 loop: CSASLTGGPYNEQFF. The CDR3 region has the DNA TGCAGTGCTAGTCTCACGGGGGGTCCGTACAATGAGCAGTTCTTC.

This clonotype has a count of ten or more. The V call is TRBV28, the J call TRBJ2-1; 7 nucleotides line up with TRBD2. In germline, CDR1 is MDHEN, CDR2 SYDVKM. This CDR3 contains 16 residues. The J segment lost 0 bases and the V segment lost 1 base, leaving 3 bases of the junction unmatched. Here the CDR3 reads CASSLFGGSSYNEQFF. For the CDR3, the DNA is TGTGCCAGCAGTTTATTCGGGGGGTCCTCCTACAATGAGCAGTTCTTC.

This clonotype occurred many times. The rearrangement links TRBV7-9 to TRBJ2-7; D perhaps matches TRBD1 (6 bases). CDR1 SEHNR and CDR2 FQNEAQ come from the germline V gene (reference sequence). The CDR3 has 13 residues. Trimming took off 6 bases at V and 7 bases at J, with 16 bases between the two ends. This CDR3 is CASSLAGEREQYV. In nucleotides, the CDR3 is TGTGCCAGCAGTTTGGCAGGGGAGAGAGAGCAGTACGTC.

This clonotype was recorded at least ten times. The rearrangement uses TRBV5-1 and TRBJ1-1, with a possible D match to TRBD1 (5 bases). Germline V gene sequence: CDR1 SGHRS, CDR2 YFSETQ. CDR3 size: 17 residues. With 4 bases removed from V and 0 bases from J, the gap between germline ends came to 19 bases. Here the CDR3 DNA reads TGCGCCAGCAGCCAACGCAGGGAAGGGAGGCTGAACACTGAAGCTTTCTTT. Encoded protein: CASSQRREGRLNTEAFF.

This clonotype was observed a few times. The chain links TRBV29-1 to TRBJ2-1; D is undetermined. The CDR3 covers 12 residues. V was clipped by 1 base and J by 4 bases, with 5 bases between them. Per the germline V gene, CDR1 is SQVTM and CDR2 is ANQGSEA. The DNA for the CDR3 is TGCAGCGTTGAAGCCGGATACAATGAGCAGTTCTTC. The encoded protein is CSVEAGYNEQFF.

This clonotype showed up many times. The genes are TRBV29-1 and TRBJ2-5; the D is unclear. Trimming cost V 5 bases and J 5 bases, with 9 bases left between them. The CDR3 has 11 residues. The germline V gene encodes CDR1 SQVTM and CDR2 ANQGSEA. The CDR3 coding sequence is TGCAGCGTTCCCAACGGCGAGACCCAGTACTTC. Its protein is CSVPNGETQYF.

The CDR3 DNA is TGTGCCAGCAGCCCGTACCAAGAGACCCAGTACTTC. Protein sequence: CASSPYQETQYF. The rearrangement joins TRBV4-2 to TRBJ2-5; no reliable D call. The germline gives CDR1 LGHNA, CDR2 YNFKEQ. The CDR3 sequence is 12 residues long. The V and J ends lost 4 bases and 0 bases respectively, with 3 bases between them.

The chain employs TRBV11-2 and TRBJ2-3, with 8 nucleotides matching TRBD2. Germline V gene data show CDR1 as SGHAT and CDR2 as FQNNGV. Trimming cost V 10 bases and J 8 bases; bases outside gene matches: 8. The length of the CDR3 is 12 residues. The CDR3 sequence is CATGGRGGTQYF. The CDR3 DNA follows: TGTGCCACGGGAGGGCGAGGCGGTACGCAGTATTTT.

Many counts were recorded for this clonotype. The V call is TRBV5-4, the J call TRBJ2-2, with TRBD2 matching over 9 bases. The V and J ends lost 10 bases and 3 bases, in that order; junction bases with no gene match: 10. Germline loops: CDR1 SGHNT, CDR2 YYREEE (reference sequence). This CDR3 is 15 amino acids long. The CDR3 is CAAAAGGGDTGELFF. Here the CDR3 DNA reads TGTGCCGCCGCGGCGGGAGGGGGAGACACCGGGGAGCTGTTTTTT. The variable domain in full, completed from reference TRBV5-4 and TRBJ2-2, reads ETGVTQSPTHLIKTRGQQVTLRCSSQSGHNTVSWYQQALGQGPQFIFQYYREEENGRGNFPPRFSGLQFPNYSSELNVNALELDDSALYLCAAAAGGGDTGELFFGEGSRLTVL.

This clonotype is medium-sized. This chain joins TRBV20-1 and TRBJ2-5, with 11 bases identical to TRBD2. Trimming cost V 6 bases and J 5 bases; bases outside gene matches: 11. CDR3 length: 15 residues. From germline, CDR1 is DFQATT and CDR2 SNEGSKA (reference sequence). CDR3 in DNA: TGCAGTGCCCCAGACCGACTAGCGGGGCGGGAGACCCAGTACTTC. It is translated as CSAPDRLAGRETQYF.

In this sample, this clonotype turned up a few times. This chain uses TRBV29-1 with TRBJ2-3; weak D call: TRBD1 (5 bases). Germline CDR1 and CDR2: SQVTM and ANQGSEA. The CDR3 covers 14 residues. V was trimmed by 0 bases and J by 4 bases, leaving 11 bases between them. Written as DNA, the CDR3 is TGCAGCGTTGAAGATTCAGGACATCCAGATACGCAGTATTTT. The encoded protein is CSVEDSGHPDTQYF.

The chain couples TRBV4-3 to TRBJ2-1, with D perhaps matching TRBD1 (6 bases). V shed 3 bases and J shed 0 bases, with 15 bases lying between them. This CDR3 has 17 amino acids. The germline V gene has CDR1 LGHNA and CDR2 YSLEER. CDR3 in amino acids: CASSQKTGTSSYNEQFF. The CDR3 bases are TGCGCCAGCAGCCAGAAGACAGGAACCAGCTCCTACAATGAGCAGTTCTTC.

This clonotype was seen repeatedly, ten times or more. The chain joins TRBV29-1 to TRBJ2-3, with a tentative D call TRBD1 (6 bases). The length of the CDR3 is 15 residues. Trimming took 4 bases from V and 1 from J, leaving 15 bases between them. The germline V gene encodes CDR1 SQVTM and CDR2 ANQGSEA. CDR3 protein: CSVVSQGWRTDTQYF. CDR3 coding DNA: TGCAGCGTTGTTTCCCAGGGGTGGCGCACAGATACGCAGTATTTT.

For the CDR3, the DNA is TGCAGCGTCCTCGGGGACAGGGCCTACAATGAGCAGTTCTTC. Amino acid sequence: CSVLGDRAYNEQFF. The chain combines TRBV29-1 with TRBJ2-1; 9 bases line up with TRBD1. Germline CDR1 SQVTM, CDR2 ANQGSEA. The CDR3 runs to 14 residues. The junction had 5 bases not matched to a gene; V was cut back by 6 bases and J by 2 bases.

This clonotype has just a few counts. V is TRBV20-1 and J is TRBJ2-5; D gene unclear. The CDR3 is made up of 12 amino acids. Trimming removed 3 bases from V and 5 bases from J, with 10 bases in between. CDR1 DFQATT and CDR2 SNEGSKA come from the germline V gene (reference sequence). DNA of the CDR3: TGCAGTGCTAGCGGGTTTAGGGAGACCCAGTACTTC. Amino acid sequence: CSASGFRETQYF.

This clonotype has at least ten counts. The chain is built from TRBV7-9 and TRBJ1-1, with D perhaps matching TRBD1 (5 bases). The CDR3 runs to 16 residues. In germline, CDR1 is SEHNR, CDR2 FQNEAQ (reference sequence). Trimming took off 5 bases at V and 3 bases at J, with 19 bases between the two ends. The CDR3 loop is CASSRGPARGDTEAFF. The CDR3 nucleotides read TGTGCCAGCAGCAGAGGCCCGGCGAGGGGTGACACTGAAGCTTTCTTT.

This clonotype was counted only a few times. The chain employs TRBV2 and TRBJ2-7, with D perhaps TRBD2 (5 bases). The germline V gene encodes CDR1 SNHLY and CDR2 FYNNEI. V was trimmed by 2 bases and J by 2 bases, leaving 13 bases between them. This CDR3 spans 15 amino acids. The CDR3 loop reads CASSELRGLAYEQYF. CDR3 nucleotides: TGTGCCAGCAGTGAACTACGCGGACTTGCCTACGAGCAGTACTTC. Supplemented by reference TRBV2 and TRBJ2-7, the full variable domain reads EPEVTQTPSHQVTQMGQEVILRCVPISNHLYFYWYRQILGQKVEFLVSFYNNEISEKSEIFDDQFSVERPDGSNFTLKIRSTKLEDSAMYFCASSELRGLAYEQYFGPGTRLTVT.

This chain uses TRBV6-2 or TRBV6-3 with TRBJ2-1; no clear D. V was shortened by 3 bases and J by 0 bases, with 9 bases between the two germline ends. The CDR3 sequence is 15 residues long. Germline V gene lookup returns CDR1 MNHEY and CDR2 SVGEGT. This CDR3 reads CASSYGRSSYNEQFF. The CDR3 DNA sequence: TGTGCCAGCAGTTATGGCCGGAGCTCCTACAATGAGCAGTTCTTC.